Sequencing of this T cell receptor beta chain was carried out in a study of blood T cells in healthy people across ages. Study summary: About one barcoded beta molecule was captured per two T cells (by template switching). Overall study results and limits: Donor CMV status, an unknown factor, possibly confounded changes in expanded clonotypes. Researchers judged that diversity estimates from one million T cells fell short of true values.

The germline CDR1 and CDR2 sequences are MNHEY and SVGEGT. The CDR3 is 14 amino acids. V trimming: 7 bases; J trimming: 3 bases; junction bases outside the gene matches: 7. The use of a sample-barcoded 5' primer and a J-beta primer mix characterized a second PCR of about 7 to 12 cycles. MiXCR was run by TCRdb on the 5' RACE reads, yielding one entry per CDR3 protein. The data show over 950,000 distinct CDR3 sequences, 35% to 40% seen once. Around 9 milliliters of peripheral blood were drawn from each donor into EDTA-treated tubes. A remark on this clonotype: Its specificity is unknown.

The TCR comes from a man between 18 and 35 years old in good health. The sequenced sample consisted of blood. This sequence joins TRBV6-2 or TRBV6-3 and TRBJ1-1, with 8 positions matching TRBD1. As DNA, the CDR3 is TGTGCCAGCATCCACGACAGGGGAGACACTGAAGCTTTCTTT. Amino acids: CASIHDRGDTEAFF.